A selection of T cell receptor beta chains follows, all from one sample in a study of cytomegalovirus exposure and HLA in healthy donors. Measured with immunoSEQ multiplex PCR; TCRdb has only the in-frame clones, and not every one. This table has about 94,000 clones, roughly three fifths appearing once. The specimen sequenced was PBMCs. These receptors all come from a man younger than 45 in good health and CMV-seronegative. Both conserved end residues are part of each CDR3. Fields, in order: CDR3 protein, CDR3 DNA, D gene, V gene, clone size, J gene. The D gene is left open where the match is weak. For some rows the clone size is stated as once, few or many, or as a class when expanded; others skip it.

CDR3: CASSRPPGGNQPQHF; DNA: TGTGCCAGCAGCCGTCCCCCCGGGGGCAATCAGCCCCAGCATTTT; D: -; V: TRBV5-6; size: -; J: TRBJ1-5
CDR3: CASSPGARSSYEQYF; DNA: TGTGCCAGCAGTCCGGGAGCGAGAAGCTCCTACGAGCAGTACTTC; D: -; V: TRBV28; size: -; J: TRBJ2-7
CDR3: CAIGRANYEQYF; DNA: TGTGCCATCGGGAGGGCGAACTACGAGCAGTACTTC; D: TRBD2; V: TRBV10-3; size: few; J: TRBJ2-7
CDR3: CASSAGQGMNEQYF; DNA: TGTGCCAGTAGTGCCGGGCAGGGAATGAACGAGCAGTACTTC; D: -; V: TRBV19; size: once; J: TRBJ2-7
CDR3: CASSLQPLPKGQEQFF; DNA: TGTGCCAGCAGTTTACAACCCCTCCCTAAGGGACAAGAGCAGTTCTTC; D: -; V: TRBV27; size: -; J: TRBJ2-1
CDR3: CASSLEGLAGEQYF; DNA: TGTGCCAGCAGCTTAGAAGGACTAGCGGGTGAGCAGTACTTC; D: TRBD2; V: TRBV11-2; size: -; J: TRBJ2-7
CDR3: CASSAADRVYYGYTF; DNA: TGTGCCAGCAGTGCGGCGGACAGGGTGTACTATGGCTACACCTTC; D: TRBD1; V: TRBV27; size: -; J: TRBJ1-2
CDR3: CASMQRVADTQYF; DNA: TGTGCCAGCATGCAGCGGGTTGCGGATACGCAGTATTTT; D: -; V: TRBV28; size: few; J: TRBJ2-3
CDR3: CASSEKGLGRRAYEQYF; DNA: TGTGCCAGCAGTGAAAAGGGGTTGGGTCGCAGGGCCTACGAGCAGTACTTC; D: -; V: TRBV6-1; size: few; J: TRBJ2-7
CDR3: CASSLRTSGDEQFF; DNA: TGTGCCAGCAGCTTACGGACTAGCGGTGATGAGCAGTTCTTC; D: TRBD2; V: TRBV7-3; size: -; J: TRBJ2-1
CDR3: CASSLGSGGYWNYGYTF; DNA: TGCGCCAGCAGCTTGGGGTCAGGGGGGTATTGGAACTATGGCTACACCTTC; D: TRBD1; V: TRBV5-1; size: -; J: TRBJ1-2
CDR3: CASSQDQKNEQFF; DNA: TGTGCCAGCAGCCAAGATCAGAAGAATGAGCAGTTCTTC; D: -; V: TRBV4-2; size: -; J: TRBJ2-1
CDR3: CAWSEGQDNSPLHF; DNA: TGTGCCTGGAGTGAGGGACAGGATAATTCACCCCTCCACTTT; D: TRBD1; V: TRBV30; size: -; J: TRBJ1-6
CDR3: CASSDFTGTEAFF; DNA: TGTGCCAGCAGCGATTTTACAGGAACTGAAGCTTTCTTT; D: -; V: TRBV7-2; size: -; J: TRBJ1-1
CDR3: CASSSSFRGVDEKLFF; DNA: TGCGCCAGCAGCTCCAGTTTCCGGGGGGTCGATGAAAAACTGTTTTTT; D: -; V: TRBV4-1; size: -; J: TRBJ1-4
CDR3: CAWSPGGPGPQHF; DNA: TGTGCCTGGAGTCCAGGGGGCCCCGGGCCCCAGCATTTT; D: TRBD1; V: TRBV30; size: -; J: TRBJ1-5
CDR3: CASSSYGTQQETQYF; DNA: TGTGCCAGCAGCTCCTACGGGACACAGCAAGAGACCCAGTACTTC; D: -; V: TRBV7-9; size: -; J: TRBJ2-5
CDR3: CASSVSPNGAETQYF; DNA: TGTGCCAGCAGCGTAAGCCCCAATGGGGCAGAGACCCAGTACTTC; D: -; V: TRBV9; size: -; J: TRBJ2-5
CDR3: CASSIGTGSSYNEQFF; DNA: TGTGCCAGTAGTATAGGTACGGGAAGCTCCTACAATGAGCAGTTCTTC; D: -; V: TRBV19; size: few; J: TRBJ2-1
CDR3: CAISDEDRNYEQYF; DNA: TGTGCCATCAGTGATGAGGACAGGAACTACGAGCAGTACTTC; D: TRBD1; V: TRBV10-3; size: -; J: TRBJ2-7
CDR3: CASSFGLRDSPLHF; DNA: TGTGCCAGCAGCTTCGGGTTACGGGATTCACCCCTCCACTTT; D: -; V: TRBV7-9; size: -; J: TRBJ1-6
CDR3: CASSPTGESNGYTF; DNA: TGCGCCAGCAGCCCCACAGGGGAGAGTAATGGCTACACCTTC; D: TRBD1; V: TRBV4-1; size: -; J: TRBJ1-2
CDR3: CASSYPGSRDEKLFF; DNA: TGCGCCAGCAGCTACCCGGGGTCGAGGGATGAAAAACTGTTTTTT; D: -; V: TRBV4-1; size: few; J: TRBJ1-4
CDR3: CASSLWGAATGELFF; DNA: TGTGCCAGCAGTTTATGGGGGGCGGCCACCGGGGAGCTGTTTTTT; D: -; V: TRBV28; size: few; J: TRBJ2-2
CDR3: CASSPFSVLGYTEAFF; DNA: TGTGCCAGCTCACCATTTAGCGTCCTGGGGTACACTGAAGCTTTCTTT; D: -; V: TRBV18; size: few; J: TRBJ1-1
CDR3: CASREFGESESPLHF; DNA: TGTGCCAGCAGAGAATTCGGGGAATCGGAATCACCCCTCCACTTT; D: -; V: TRBV6-6; size: few; J: TRBJ1-6
CDR3: CASTKRAAASSYEQYF; DNA: TGTGCCAGCACCAAGCGGGCGGCCGCAAGTTCCTACGAGCAGTACTTC; D: -; V: TRBV6-6; size: -; J: TRBJ2-7
CDR3: CASSTPDSLSTDTQYF; DNA: TGTGCCAGCAGTACCCCGGACTCGCTTAGCACAGATACGCAGTATTTT; D: -; V: TRBV28; size: -; J: TRBJ2-3
CDR3: CASRRGGYGNTIYF; DNA: TGTGCCAGTAGACGAGGGGGCTATGGAAACACCATATATTTT; D: TRBD1; V: TRBV19; size: -; J: TRBJ1-3
CDR3: CAWSLAGKQETQYF; DNA: TGTGCCTGGAGTCTAGCGGGAAAACAAGAGACCCAGTACTTC; D: TRBD2; V: TRBV30; size: -; J: TRBJ2-5
CDR3: CASSLGGPDTQYF; DNA: TGTGCCAGCAGCTTAGGGGGCCCCGATACGCAGTATTTT; D: -; V: TRBV7-8; size: -; J: TRBJ2-3
CDR3: CASGMRDTQYF; DNA: TGTGCTAGTGGTATGAGAGATACGCAGTATTTT; D: -; V: TRBV12-5; size: -; J: TRBJ2-3
CDR3: CASSGTGGAWNTGELFF; DNA: TGTGCCAGCAGTGGAACAGGGGGCGCGTGGAACACCGGGGAGCTGTTTTTT; D: TRBD1; V: TRBV5-4; size: -; J: TRBJ2-2
CDR3: CASSYLSSPVQFF; DNA: TGTGCCAGCAGTTACTTGTCTTCGCCAGTACAGTTCTTC; D: -; V: TRBV6-5; size: -; J: TRBJ2-1
CDR3: CASSPFRQGTTEAFF; DNA: TGTGCCAGCTCACCGTTTAGACAGGGGACGACTGAAGCTTTCTTT; D: TRBD1; V: TRBV18; size: -; J: TRBJ1-1
CDR3: CATTPTSGSFDTQYF; DNA: TGTGCCACAACACCGACTAGCGGGAGTTTTGATACGCAGTATTTT; D: TRBD2; V: TRBV19; size: -; J: TRBJ2-3
CDR3: CASSSSTSGTDTQYF; DNA: TGTGCCAGCAGCTCTAGTACTAGCGGGACTGATACGCAGTATTTT; D: TRBD2; V: TRBV7-3; size: -; J: TRBJ2-3
CDR3: CASSNRGPGQQETQYF; DNA: TGCGCCAGCAGCAATCGCGGGCCGGGACAGCAAGAGACCCAGTACTTC; D: TRBD1; V: TRBV5-1; size: -; J: TRBJ2-5
CDR3: CASSFGLPGGQETQYF; DNA: TGCGCCAGCAGCTTTGGGCTTCCGGGGGGGCAAGAGACCCAGTACTTC; D: TRBD2; V: TRBV5-1; size: -; J: TRBJ2-5
CDR3: CASSAPRGGGGDNEQFF; DNA: TGTGCCAGCAGCGCTCCCCGAGGGGGGGGTGGTGACAATGAGCAGTTCTTC; D: -; V: TRBV9; size: few; J: TRBJ2-1
CDR3: CASSMLGQNYGYTF; DNA: TGTGCCAGCAGCATGTTAGGACAGAACTATGGCTACACCTTC; D: -; V: TRBV9; size: -; J: TRBJ1-2
CDR3: CASRFVGRYEQYF; DNA: TGTGCCAGCAGGTTTGTGGGGCGGTACGAGCAGTACTTC; D: -; V: TRBV6-1; size: once; J: TRBJ2-7
CDR3: CASSYRQGASYGYTF; DNA: TGCGCCAGCAGCTATAGACAGGGGGCGAGCTATGGCTACACCTTC; D: TRBD1; V: TRBV5-1; size: -; J: TRBJ1-2
CDR3: CASSPGQSYGYTF; DNA: TGTGCCAGCAGCCCGGGACAGAGCTATGGCTACACCTTC; D: TRBD1; V: TRBV27; size: -; J: TRBJ1-2
CDR3: CASSQLGGLPYEQYF; DNA: TGCGCCAGCAGCCAACTCGGGGGACTTCCCTACGAGCAGTACTTC; D: -; V: TRBV4-1; size: -; J: TRBJ2-7
CDR3: CASSQGAGGISPLHF; DNA: TGTGCCAGCAGCCAAGGCGCAGGGGGGATCTCACCCCTCCACTTT; D: TRBD1; V: TRBV4-2; size: -; J: TRBJ1-6
CDR3: CASSAGWKANEKLFF; DNA: TGTGCCAGCTCCGCGGGGTGGAAGGCTAATGAAAAACTGTTTTTT; D: -; V: TRBV2; size: -; J: TRBJ1-4
CDR3: CASSFGTGFTSGNTIYF; DNA: TGTGCCAGCAGCTTCGGGACAGGGTTTACCTCTGGAAACACCATATATTTT; D: TRBD1; V: TRBV7-6; size: few; J: TRBJ1-3
CDR3: CASSPSIRQVNTGELFF; DNA: TGTGCCAGCTCACCATCGATTCGGCAGGTGAACACCGGGGAGCTGTTTTTT; D: -; V: TRBV18; size: -; J: TRBJ2-2
CDR3: CASSLLAADTQYF; DNA: TGTGCCAGCAGCTTGCTAGCAGCAGATACGCAGTATTTT; D: -; V: TRBV13; size: -; J: TRBJ2-3
CDR3: CASRDTRTYEQYF; DNA: TGTGCCAGTCGGGACACCAGAACCTACGAGCAGTACTTC; D: -; V: TRBV14; size: few; J: TRBJ2-7
CDR3: CASSLFQGQNSPLHF; DNA: TGTGCCAGCAGCTTATTTCAGGGACAAAATTCACCCCTCCACTTT; D: -; V: TRBV11-2; size: -; J: TRBJ1-6
CDR3: CASSLGLAGALEQYF; DNA: TGTGCCAGCAGCCTGGGACTAGCGGGAGCTCTCGAGCAGTACTTC; D: TRBD2; V: TRBV6-5; size: -; J: TRBJ2-7
CDR3: CASLTRTGQETQYF; DNA: TGTGCCAGCCTAACCCGGACGGGGCAAGAGACCCAGTACTTC; D: -; V: TRBV6-1; size: -; J: TRBJ2-5
CDR3: CASSKPGLAQETQYF; DNA: TGTGCCAGCAGTAAACCGGGACTAGCCCAGGAGACCCAGTACTTC; D: TRBD2; V: TRBV6-6; size: -; J: TRBJ2-5
CDR3: CASSPQTGKGDIQYF; DNA: TGTGCCAGCAGCCCCCAGACAGGCAAGGGGGACATTCAGTACTTC; D: -; V: TRBV9; size: -; J: TRBJ2-4
CDR3: CASSLETADTGELFF; DNA: TGCGCCAGCAGCTTAGAGACTGCCGACACCGGGGAGCTGTTTTTT; D: -; V: TRBV5-1; size: -; J: TRBJ2-2
CDR3: CASSFGGELFF; DNA: TGTGCCAGCAGCTTCGGGGGGGAGCTGTTTTTT; D: -; V: TRBV7-9; size: -; J: TRBJ2-2